This T cell receptor beta chain was sequenced in a study of response to subunit inactivated influenza vaccine. Study results and limitations: It was the authors' suggestion that each seasonal influenza vaccination recruits few new T cells.

Trimming left V 7 bases short and J 7 bases short, with 20 bases between. The CDR3 covers 16 residues. CDR1 and CDR2 (germline): MNHNS, SASEGT. This clonotype was observed a few times. What it recognizes is unknown. TCRdb re-called the RT-PCR reads with MiXCR, one entry per CDR3 protein. The sample has about 180,000 distinct CDR3 sequences; 7.5% to 10% are singletons. This TCR derives from a man in his fifties who received an inactivated influenza vaccine. This specimen was non-naive T cells sorted from PBMCs, taken on the day of vaccination. The J gene is TRBJ1-6, the V gene TRBV6-1; D is uncertain. The CDR3, as DNA: TGTGCCAGCACAGCGGCTAAGCGAGTAGAAAATTCACCCCTCCACTTT. Its protein is CASTAAKRVENSPLHF.